These 24 T cell receptor beta chains share one sample of origin, sequenced in a study of cytomegalovirus exposure and HLA in healthy donors. Vbeta (60) and Jbeta (13) primers were used in the PCR. Sequenced by immunoSEQ multiplex PCR; TCRdb stores in-frame clones only, minus some. This table holds a few hundred thousand clones, 70% to 80% found once. Sequenced input: PBMCs. These receptors were collected from a young woman in good health and CMV-seronegative.

This clone came up once. CDR3 residues: CASSLAGLASYNEQFF. The CDR3 coding sequence is TGCGCCAGCAGCCTGGCGGGCCTAGCTTCCTACAATGAGCAGTTCTTC. The V gene is TRBV5-1, the J gene TRBJ2-1; weak D call: TRBD2 (5 bases). From germline, CDR1 is SGHRS and CDR2 YFSETQ. V shed 4 bases and J shed 1 base, with 15 bases lying between them. This CDR3 has 16 amino acids.

The CDR3 bases are TGTGCCAGCAGTGAACTCAGGGGTCGTATCCATGAGCAGTTCTTC. Translating gives CASSELRGRIHEQFF. The chain links TRBV2 to TRBJ2-1; D is perhaps TRBD1 (6 bases). Germline CDR1 SNHLY, CDR2 FYNNEI. V lost 2 bases to trimming and J lost 8 bases, with 16 bases between them. CDR3 length equals 15 residues.

The chain has TRBV6-1 and TRBJ1-1, with D tentatively TRBD1 (5 bases). In germline, CDR1 is MNHNS, CDR2 SASEGT. The V end was cut by 8 bases, the J end by 4 bases, with 17 bases between. The CDR3 covers 14 residues. The CDR3 is CASRAPGGSTEAFF. The CDR3, as DNA: TGTGCCAGCCGGGCCCCCGGGGGTAGCACTGAAGCTTTCTTT.

This chain joins TRBV6-6 and TRBJ2-7, with 7 bases identical to TRBD1. The CDR3 length is 16 residues. J was trimmed by 2 bases and V by 6 bases; bases with no gene match: 13. Germline CDR1 and CDR2: MNHNY and SVGAGI (reference sequence). The CDR3 region has the DNA TGTGCCAGCAGAGTGACAGGGTGGGGTGAAACCTACGAGCAGTACTTC. Its translation is CASRVTGWGETYEQYF.

Written as DNA, the CDR3 is TGCAGCGTGGGCCGGACAGGGGGCGAGTATGGCTACACCTTC. Translating it yields CSVGRTGGEYGYTF. The V and J genes are TRBV29-1 and TRBJ1-2; 11 bases map to TRBD1. Trimming removed 6 bases from V and 5 bases from J; junction bases left unmatched: 8. CDR3 size: 14 residues. Germline-derived CDR1 and CDR2 are SQVTM and ANQGSEA.

The chain employs TRBV18 and TRBJ1-1; TRBD1 agrees at 10 bases. This CDR3 is built from 15 residues. With V trimmed by 3 bases and J by 6 bases, 7 bases remained unmatched. Per the germline V gene, CDR1 is KGHSH and CDR2 is LQKENI. The CDR3 is CASSPGGTGVPEAFF. For the CDR3, the DNA is TGTGCCAGCTCACCGGGCGGGACAGGGGTCCCTGAAGCTTTCTTT.

The CDR3 DNA reads as TGTGCCAGCAGTGTATTGACAGGGAACTATGGCTACACCTTC. It is translated as CASSVLTGNYGYTF. The chain employs TRBV2 and TRBJ1-2, with 7 bases lining up with TRBD1. This CDR3 spans 14 amino acids. J was trimmed by 2 bases and V by 4 bases; bases with no gene match: 4. In germline, CDR1 is SNHLY, CDR2 FYNNEI.

The chain combines TRBV4-2 with TRBJ2-7; 8 bases match TRBD1. After removal of 0 bases from V and 3 bases from J, the junction contained 7 bases not matched to a gene. The CDR3 extends over 16 amino acids. Germline lookup yields CDR1 LGHNA and CDR2 YNFKEQ. CDR3 in DNA: TGTGCCAGCAGCCAAGATAGTCTACAGGGGGACTACGAGCAGTACTTC. It is translated as CASSQDSLQGDYEQYF.

There are a few counts of this clone. The rearrangement links TRBV25-1 to TRBJ2-3, with TRBD2 matching 9 bases. CDR3 size: 16 residues. Germline V gene lookup returns CDR1 MGHDK and CDR2 SYGVNS. The V and J ends lost 2 bases and 2 bases, in that order; junction bases with no gene match: 5. The CDR3 DNA reads TGTGCCAGCAGTGAAAGGGCTAGCGGGATCACAGATACGCAGTATTTT. Its protein product is CASSERASGITDTQYF.

As to this clone: Mismatch with germline at one junction end may stem from a read error. V usage is TRBV11-2 and J usage is TRBJ1-2, with D possibly being TRBD1 (6 bases). Per germline, CDR1 SGHAT and CDR2 FQNNGV. The CDR3 runs to 12 residues. The DNA for the CDR3 is TGTGCAAGCAGACTAGGGGGAGCGTGGGAGTCCTTC. It encodes CASRLGGAWESF.

V gene TRBV27 combines with J gene TRBJ2-2, with 10 positions matching TRBD1. The CDR3 is 18 amino acids. CDR1 and CDR2 from the germline V gene are MNHEY and SMNVEV (reference sequence). V lost 11 bases, J lost 4 bases, and 19 bases stayed unmatched. CDR3 in DNA: TGTGCCTCAAAAACCGGGACAGGGGTGCGTATGAGCACCGGGGAGCTGTTTTTT. Encoded protein: CASKTGTGVRMSTGELFF.

This sequence joins TRBV5-1 and TRBJ2-2; 8 nucleotides line up with TRBD2. With 0 bases clipped from V and 3 bases from J, the junction kept 4 bases outside the gene matches. CDR1 SGHRS and CDR2 YFSETQ come from the germline V gene. The CDR3 runs 16 residues. CDR3 sequence: CASSLAAGGDTGELFF. The CDR3 nucleotides are TGCGCCAGCAGCTTGGCGGCGGGGGGCGACACCGGGGAGCTGTTTTTT.

This sequence joins TRBV7-3 and TRBJ1-1; maybe TRBD1 (5 bases). The CDR3 runs 14 residues. With 4 bases removed from V and 0 bases from J, the gap between germline ends came to 9 bases. From germline, CDR1 is SGHTA and CDR2 FQGTGA. The CDR3 protein is CASSSSGMNTEAFF. The CDR3 region has the DNA TGTGCCAGCAGCTCCTCAGGGATGAACACTGAAGCTTTCTTT.

The V and J genes are TRBV10-3 and TRBJ1-5; D unclear. Germline CDR1 and CDR2: ENHRY and SYGVKD. Trimming cost V 5 bases and J 9 bases, with 11 bases left between them. This CDR3 contains 12 residues. CDR3 residues: CAISTIERPQHF. In DNA, the CDR3 is TGTGCCATCAGTACAATTGAAAGGCCCCAGCATTTT.

J is TRBJ2-1 and V is TRBV7-9, with 7 nucleotides matching TRBD2. The CDR3 totals 19 residues. V lost 4 bases to trimming and J lost 3 bases; unmatched junction nucleotides: 18. Looked up from germline, CDR1 is SEHNR and CDR2 is FQNEAQ (reference sequence). CDR3 bases: TGTGCCAGCAGCTCCAATAGCGGGTTAGCTCCTTCGAGCTACAATGAGCAGTTCTTC. Amino acid sequence: CASSSNSGLAPSSYNEQFF.

J is TRBJ2-3 and V is TRBV30, with 10 positions matching TRBD2. CDR1 and CDR2 from the germline V gene are GTSNPN and SVGIG (reference sequence). This CDR3 has 13 residues. Trimming removed 4 bases from V and 3 bases from J; junction bases left unmatched: 1. CDR3 region: CAWTSGGTDTQYF. The CDR3 DNA reads TGTGCCTGGACTAGCGGGGGTACAGATACGCAGTATTTT.

This clone was observed a single time. This specimen includes other DNA sequences encoding the same CDR3. The chain employs TRBV10-1 and TRBJ2-1; 8 bases are a match to TRBD2. The CDR3 spans 12 residues. The germline gives CDR1 WNHNN, CDR2 SYGVQD (reference sequence). V trimming: 5 bases; J trimming: 7 bases; junction bases outside the gene matches: 1. The CDR3 nucleotides read TGCGCCAGCAGTCGCGGGGGGAATGAGCAGTTCTTC. It yields the protein CASSRGGNEQFF.

The genes are TRBV6-1 and TRBJ2-3, with TRBD2 identical over 8 bases. Germline V CDR1 and CDR2: MNHNS, SASEGT. The V segment lost 4 bases and the J segment 1 base; nucleotides outside the gene matches: 7. The CDR3 loop spans 16 amino acids. CDR3 region: CASSGGLGMGTDTQYF. The DNA for the CDR3 is TGTGCCAGCAGTGGGGGACTAGGGATGGGCACAGATACGCAGTATTTT.

A remark on this clone: The junction does not match germline at one end; this may be a read error. This chain connects TRBV10-3 to TRBJ2-5, with D maybe TRBD2 (7 bases). Germline CDR1 reads ENHRY; CDR2 reads SYGVKD. The CDR3 loop spans 14 amino acids. The CDR3 protein is CASSRLGRGETQYF. CDR3 nucleotide sequence: TGTGCCAGCAGTCGACTAGGGAGGGGGGAGACCCAGTACTTC.

This clone was found once. The chain carries TRBV18 and TRBJ1-5; no definite D call. V was trimmed by 2 bases and J by 10 bases, leaving 18 bases between them. The germline V gene encodes CDR1 KGHSH and CDR2 LQKENI. The CDR3 totals 15 residues. The CDR3 loop is CASSPATDVRKPQHF. As DNA, the CDR3 is TGTGCCAGCTCACCAGCCACAGACGTTCGGAAACCCCAGCATTTT.

The chain couples TRBV6-6 to TRBJ1-1; D uncertain. V lost 0 bases, J lost 8 bases, and 7 bases lay in between. This CDR3 is 12 amino acids long. The germline CDR1 and CDR2 sequences are MNHNY and SVGAGI (reference sequence). This chain's CDR3 is CASSYSTTEAFF. Written as DNA, the CDR3 is TGTGCCAGCAGTTACTCGACGACAGAAGCTTTCTTT.

This chain joins TRBV30 and TRBJ2-7; 10 bases map to TRBD2. The CDR3 sequence is 18 residues long. Germline V lookup: CDR1 GTSNPN, CDR2 SVGIG (reference sequence). Losses at the gene ends were 0 bases for V and 2 bases for J; bases not matched to a gene: 13. Here the CDR3 reads CAWSVLVRTSGKAYEQYF. The DNA for the CDR3 is TGTGCCTGGAGTGTACTAGTCAGGACTAGCGGCAAAGCCTACGAGCAGTACTTC. Together with reference TRBV30 and TRBJ2-7, the CDR3 gives the full variable domain: SQTIHQWPATLVQPVGSPLSLECTVEGTSNPNLYWYRQAAGRGLQLLFYSVGIGQISSEVPQNLSASRPQDRQFILSSKKLLLSDSGFYLCAWSVLVRTSGKAYEQYFGPGTRLTVT.

This chain connects TRBV6-1 to TRBJ1-2, with TRBD1 as a possible D gene (5 bases). CDR1 is MNHNS, CDR2 SASEGT, per germline. The CDR3 runs 15 residues. Trimming removed 3 bases from V and 8 bases from J, with 19 bases in between. Here the CDR3 DNA reads TGTGCCAGCAGTGACGTGGGGCCTCTCTCAGGGGGCTACACCTTC. Its translation: CASSDVGPLSGGYTF.

This chain joins TRBV6-1 and TRBJ1-3; D call uncertain. The CDR3 is 13 residues long. Trimming removed 6 bases from V and 0 bases from J, with 6 bases in between. Germline values: CDR1 MNHNS, CDR2 SASEGT. The CDR3 region has the DNA TGTGCCAGCAGCGACATCTCTGGAAACACCATATATTTT. Amino acids: CASSDISGNTIYF.